The rows below give T cell receptor beta chains drawn from one sample of a study of blood T cell repertoires in COVID-19. Profiling relied on immunoSEQ multiplex PCR, and the TCRdb table lists in-frame clones only, not all of them. The sample carries approximately 210,000 clones, about 92% recorded once. Sequencing used peripheral blood. Source of these receptors: a man aged 25 to 45 with acute or convalescent COVID-19. CDR3s include the opening cysteine and the closing phenylalanine or tryptophan. The D gene is left open where the match is weak. Clone size appears in some rows only: once, few, many, or a class for an expanded clone.

>TRBV28|TRBD2|-|TRBJ2-1
TGTGCCAGCAGCTCGGGGGGACTCAGTTCGTTCTTC
CASSSGGLSSFF
>TRBV4-1|TRBD1|-|TRBJ2-7
TGCGCCAGCAGCCAAAAAACAGGGGGAGTGGACGAGCAGTACTTC
CASSQKTGGVDEQYF
>TRBV28|-|-|TRBJ2-7
TGTGCCAGCAGTTTAGGGCAGGGATACGAGCAGTACTTC
CASSLGQGYEQYF
>TRBV5-1|TRBD1|-|TRBJ1-1
TGCGCCAGCAGCGCTTTACAGGGGGCAGGGACTGAAGCTTTCTTT
CASSALQGAGTEAFF
>TRBV28|TRBD2|-|TRBJ2-3
TGTGCCAGCAACCGAGGACTAGGCACAGATACGCAGTATTTT
CASNRGLGTDTQYF
>TRBV10-3|TRBD1|-|TRBJ2-3
TGTGCCATCAGTCAATCCGGGACAGTCACAGATACGCAGTATTTT
CAISQSGTVTDTQYF
>TRBV10-3|TRBD1|once|TRBJ2-1
TGTGCCATCAGTGACCGGGACAGCTACAATGAGCAGTTCTTC
CAISDRDSYNEQFF
>TRBV2|-|-|TRBJ1-1
TGTGCCAGCAGTGAACAGGGCTGGGTCACTGAAGCTTTCTTT
CASSEQGWVTEAFF
>TRBV27|-|-|TRBJ1-6
TGTGCCAGCAGTTTCACCCCGGACATGTTTAATTCACCCCTCCACTTT
CASSFTPDMFNSPLHF
>TRBV7-9|-|-|TRBJ2-5
TGTGCCAGCAGCTCGCACAGGGTGGAGACCCAGTACTTC
CASSSHRVETQYF
>TRBV18|TRBD1|once|TRBJ2-3
TGTGCCAGCTCCGGGACAGGGGGAACAGATACGCAGTATTTT
CASSGTGGTDTQYF
>TRBV28|TRBD1|-|TRBJ2-7
TGTGCCAGCAGCTCGACAGGGTTAAATCTCTACGAGCAGTACTTC
CASSSTGLNLYEQYF
>TRBV7-9|TRBD1|once|TRBJ1-1
TGTGCCAGCAGCTCCACCCCAGGGGGCGGAAACACTGAAGCTTTCTTT
CASSSTPGGGNTEAFF
>TRBV6-5|TRBD1|-|TRBJ1-4
TGTGCCAGCAGTTACTCGGGTGGCAGGGGGCGCGGAAAACTGTTTTTT
CASSYSGGRGRGKLFF
>TRBV25-1|TRBD2|-|TRBJ2-5
TGTGCCAGCAGCCCCAGGGTCGCGGGGGGAGTAGAGACCCAGTACTTC
CASSPRVAGGVETQYF
>TRBV7-9|-|-|TRBJ2-3
TGTGCCAGCAGCTTACAGGGTAGCACAGATACGCAGTATTTT
CASSLQGSTDTQYF
>TRBV7-2|TRBD1|-|TRBJ1-5
TGTGCCAGCAGCTCCCGATCTGGACAGGGTGGGCAGCCCCAGCATTTT
CASSSRSGQGGQPQHF
>TRBV14|TRBD1|-|TRBJ2-7
TGTGCCAGCAGCCACTGGGACAGATCATCCTACGAGCAGTACTTC
CASSHWDRSSYEQYF
>TRBV3-1/TRBV3-2|-|-|TRBJ1-2
TGTGCCAGCAGCGTCTCGGGTGGCTACACCTTC
CASSVSGGYTF
>TRBV3-1/TRBV3-2|TRBD1|-|TRBJ1-4
TGTGCCAGCAGGGGACAGGGAAGGAGTGAAAAACTGTTTTTT
CASRGQGRSEKLFF
>TRBV7-9|TRBD1|-|TRBJ2-3
TGTGCCAGCAGCGCTGGGACAGGTACCGATACGCAGTATTTT
CASSAGTGTDTQYF
>TRBV28|TRBD2|-|TRBJ2-2
TGTGCCAGCAGTCCGGGGGGAAACACCGGGGAGCTGTTTTTT
CASSPGGNTGELFF
>TRBV6-6|-|-|TRBJ2-3
TGTGCCAGCAGTTATAGCGTACCAAGGGATACGCAGTATTTT
CASSYSVPRDTQYF
>TRBV6-1|-|-|TRBJ2-1
TGTGCCAGCAGTGAACAGGGTTACAATGAGCAGTTCTTC
CASSEQGYNEQFF
>TRBV25-1|-|-|TRBJ2-4
TGTGCCAGCAGTGACTTTGCCGGATCGGGCAAAAACATTCAGTACTTC
CASSDFAGSGKNIQYF
>TRBV5-6|-|-|TRBJ2-5
TGTGCCAGCAGCTTAGACACGTTTGGGACCCAGTACTTC
CASSLDTFGTQYF
>TRBV30|-|-|TRBJ1-1
TGTGCCTGCGATCCGGCGGGGTTGTACACTGAAGCTTTCTTT
CACDPAGLYTEAFF
>TRBV28|TRBD1|once|TRBJ2-7
TGTGCCAGCAGTTTAAGAACGACAGGGTTGATCGAGCAGTACTTC
CASSLRTTGLIEQYF
>TRBV28|TRBD1|-|TRBJ2-7
TGTGCCAGCAGTTTATCCCTACAGGGGTTGCTATCCTACGAGCAGTACTTC
CASSLSLQGLLSYEQYF
>TRBV7-9|TRBD1|-|TRBJ2-7
TGTGCCAGCAGCGCTAGGGACAGGGGCACCTCCTACGAGCAGTACTTC
CASSARDRGTSYEQYF
>TRBV5-1|TRBD1|-|TRBJ1-4
TGCGCCAGCAGCCCCCACGGACAGGGGGCTAATGAAAAACTGTTTTTT
CASSPHGQGANEKLFF
>TRBV6-5|-|-|TRBJ2-1
TGTGCCAGCAGTTACGTTCCGCTTAGTGAGCAGTTCTTC
CASSYVPLSEQFF
>TRBV28|TRBD1|-|TRBJ1-2
TGTGCCAGTGCAACAGGGGGGGATAACTATGGCTACACCTTC
CASATGGDNYGYTF
>TRBV5-1|-|-|TRBJ1-5
TGCGCCAGCAGCTTGGTCGGGGGGAATCAGCCCCAGCATTTT
CASSLVGGNQPQHF
>TRBV2|-|-|TRBJ1-1
TGTGCTCGGGGGGGGAGCGACACTGAAGCTTTCTTT
CARGGSDTEAFF
>TRBV6-5|TRBD1|-|TRBJ1-2
TGTGCCAGCAGTTACAGGGACAGGGGAACCTATGGCTACACCTTC
CASSYRDRGTYGYTF
>TRBV6-5|TRBD2|-|TRBJ2-7
TGTGCCAGCAGTCCTTGGGGGACTAGTAACGGAGAGCAGTACTTC
CASSPWGTSNGEQYF
>TRBV27|TRBD2|-|TRBJ2-4
TGTGCCAGCAGTGCCGGACTAGCGGGGTGGTCCATTGAGGGAGCCAAAAACATTCAGTACTTC
CASSAGLAGWSIEGAKNIQYF
>TRBV9|TRBD1|-|TRBJ2-1
TGTGCCAGCAGCTCGGGACAGCCATACAATGAGCAGTTCTTC
CASSSGQPYNEQFF
>TRBV7-3|TRBD2|-|TRBJ2-7
TGTGCCAGCAGCTTAGGGACTAGCAGCTCCTACGAGCAGTACTTC
CASSLGTSSSYEQYF